Listed below are T cell receptor beta chains from one sample, sequenced in a study of T cell responses to AZD1222 COVID-19 vaccine. Sequenced by immunoSEQ multiplex PCR; TCRdb stores in-frame clones only, minus some. Altogether around 120,000 clones are present, around 90% being singletons, with the ten largest covering 2% to 2.5%. Sequencing was performed on peripheral blood, taken 28 days after the second AZD1222 dose. The source is an adult who received the AZD1222 COVID-19 vaccine. Both conserved end residues are part of each CDR3. D genes are given only for firm matches. Clone size, where shown, is once, few, many, or a class for clones that have expanded.

DNA: TGTGCCAGCAGCACCGAGACTAGCGGGAGGACGAACACCGGGGAGCTGTTTTTT
CDR3: CASSTETSGRTNTGELFF
J: TRBJ2-2
V: TRBV7-9
size: -
D: TRBD2

DNA: TGCAGCGTTGAAGTGGCTCCCAATTCACCCCTCCACTTT
CDR3: CSVEVAPNSPLHF
J: TRBJ1-6
V: TRBV29-1
size: -
D: -

DNA: TGTGCCAGCAGCCAGGAACGCGGCACAATCCTTGGCTACACCTTC
CDR3: CASSQERGTILGYTF
J: TRBJ1-2
V: TRBV3-1/TRBV3-2
size: -
D: -

DNA: TGCGCCAGCACCGCAGTAAACAGGGAAAGTGAAGCTTTCTTT
CDR3: CASTAVNRESEAFF
J: TRBJ1-1
V: TRBV10-2
size: -
D: -

DNA: TGTGCCAGCAGTTTATCTGGATCCGTGGGCGAAGAGACCCAGTACTTC
CDR3: CASSLSGSVGEETQYF
J: TRBJ2-5
V: TRBV28
size: -
D: -

DNA: TGTGCCAGCAGCCTAGACAGGGCTCAGCCCCAGCATTTT
CDR3: CASSLDRAQPQHF
J: TRBJ1-5
V: TRBV7-8
size: -
D: TRBD1

DNA: TGTGCCAGCAGCCGCCGACGGGAGTTGGGGACAGCGATATACCCTAGCACAGATACGCAGTATTTT
CDR3: CASSRRRELGTAIYPSTDTQYF
J: TRBJ2-3
V: TRBV21-1
size: -
D: -

DNA: TGTGCCAGCAGCTCGCCGGGACAGAGCTACGAGCAGTACTTC
CDR3: CASSSPGQSYEQYF
J: TRBJ2-7
V: TRBV13
size: few
D: TRBD1

DNA: TGTGCCAGCACCCTCAACAGGGGACTCTCCTACGAGCAGTACTTC
CDR3: CASTLNRGLSYEQYF
J: TRBJ2-7
V: TRBV28
size: -
D: -

DNA: TGTGCCAGCAGTTATAAGTTAACTATCGGCAACTACGAGCAGTACTTC
CDR3: CASSYKLTIGNYEQYF
J: TRBJ2-7
V: TRBV6-9
size: once
D: -

DNA: TGTGCCAGCAGCCTCACAGGGGTCGCTGAAGCTTTCTTT
CDR3: CASSLTGVAEAFF
J: TRBJ1-1
V: TRBV6-5
size: -
D: TRBD1

DNA: TGTGCCAGCAGTTTATACCGCAATTCTTTGAATGAGCAGTTCTTC
CDR3: CASSLYRNSLNEQFF
J: TRBJ2-1
V: TRBV27
size: -
D: -

DNA: TGTGCCAGCAGCCAGGGGGTCTACGAGCAGTACTTC
CDR3: CASSQGVYEQYF
J: TRBJ2-7
V: TRBV3-1/TRBV3-2
size: -
D: -